The 6 T cell receptor beta chains in this list originate from one sample, sequenced in a study of siplizumab effects on memory and regulatory T cells. Profiling relied on immunoSEQ multiplex PCR, and the TCRdb table lists in-frame clones only, not all of them. The table includes around 97,000 clones, over 90% detected once. Sequencing used non-Treg CD4+ T cells sorted from blood. The receptors were gathered from a human donor in good health.

This clone was observed a handful of times. The V call is TRBV19, the J call TRBJ2-1; unclear D gene. Germline loops: CDR1 LNHDA, CDR2 SQIVND (reference sequence). Trimming stripped 6 bases from V and 8 bases from J, with 8 bases between. The CDR3 has 11 residues. CDR3 DNA: TGTGCCAGTAGAGCTTTAGATGAGCAGTTCTTC. It yields the protein CASRALDEQFF.

The chain uses TRBV7-2 and TRBJ2-1, with TRBD2 matching over 8 bases. Germline values: CDR1 SGHTA, CDR2 FQGNSA. The V gene end was trimmed by 5 bases and the J gene end by 3 bases; junction bases not matched to a gene: 6. This CDR3 spans 15 amino acids. The CDR3 here is CASSLSGSFYNEQFF. The CDR3 nucleotides are TGTGCCAGCAGCCTGAGCGGGAGTTTCTACAATGAGCAGTTCTTC.

This rearrangement joins TRBV28 to TRBJ1-3; 7 bases fit TRBD1. The CDR3 extends over 15 amino acids. J was trimmed by 4 bases and V by 5 bases; bases with no gene match: 8. Germline V gives CDR1 MDHEN, CDR2 SYDVKM. CDR3 DNA sequence: TGTGCCAGCAGTCCCCCCAGGGGGAGAGGAAACACCATATATTTT. Encoded protein: CASSPPRGRGNTIYF.

V usage is TRBV7-9 and J usage is TRBJ1-3, with D hard to call. Germline-derived CDR1 and CDR2 are SEHNR and FQNEAQ (reference sequence). This CDR3 contains 14 residues. V was cut by 5 bases and J by 4 bases, with 12 bases left in between. CDR3 loop: CASSRGQQGNTIYF. As DNA, the CDR3 is TGTGCCAGCAGCCGCGGCCAGCAAGGAAACACCATATATTTT.

CDR3 nucleotide sequence: TGTGCCAGCAGCACCCGACCTTTCCAGTCCGGAAACACCATATATTTT. This translates into CASSTRPFQSGNTIYF. This chain joins TRBV21-1 and TRBJ1-3. TRBV21-1 is a pseudogene segment. The CDR3 contains 16 residues.

There are a few counts of this clone. The chain links TRBV2 to TRBJ1-2; D is undetermined. CDR1 and CDR2 from the germline V gene are SNHLY and FYNNEI. The CDR3 extends over 11 amino acids. The V end lost 5 bases, the J end lost 8 bases, and 9 bases lay between the germline ends. CDR3 loop: CASSIERGYTF. The CDR3 DNA reads TGTGCCAGCAGTATCGAGCGCGGCTACACCTTC.